These T cell receptor beta chains were read from a single sample in a study of blood T cells in healthy people across ages. TCRdb re-called the 5' RACE reads through MiXCR, storing one row per CDR3 protein. The table includes 950,000 to 1,200,000 distinct CDR3 sequences, roughly two fifths detected once. Input material: blood. These receptors originate from a man younger than 35 in good health. The CDR3 runs from the conserved cysteine through the conserved F or W. D genes are given only for firm matches. Not all rows give a size; the values are once, few, many and, for expanded clones, a class.

D gene	V gene	clone size	J gene	CDR3 protein	CDR3 DNA
TRBD2	TRBV4-3	many	TRBJ2-5	CASSQGLAHETQYF	TGCGCCAGCAGCCAAGGACTAGCCCACGAGACCCAGTACTTC
.	TRBV12-3/TRBV12-4	.	TRBJ1-4	CASSVGNNEKLFF	TGTGCCAGCAGTGTGGGGAATAATGAAAAACTGTTTTTT
.	TRBV5-1	.	TRBJ1-1	CASSLTATLNTEAFF	TGCGCCAGCAGCTTGACAGCAACCTTGAACACTGAAGCTTTCTTT
TRBD2	TRBV5-1	few	TRBJ2-3	CASSPGLAEAHTQYF	TGCGCCAGCAGCCCGGGACTAGCAGAAGCTCATACGCAGTATTTT
.	TRBV4-1	few	TRBJ1-5	CASSHTGPNQPQHF	TGCGCCAGCAGCCACACAGGGCCCAATCAGCCCCAGCATTTT
TRBD1	TRBV2	few	TRBJ2-3	CASSQNPGQGKYF	TGTGCCAGCAGCCAAAACCCGGGACAGGGGAAGTATTTT
.	TRBV6-5	.	TRBJ2-7	CASSDTVAHNEQYF	TGTGCCAGCAGTGACACAGTCGCTCACAATGAGCAGTACTTC
.	TRBV28	.	TRBJ1-6	CAIQDRVHSPLHF	TGTGCCATACAAGACCGGGTCCATTCACCCCTCCACTTT
TRBD2	TRBV28	few	TRBJ2-3	CASLFRGVTDTQYF	TGTGCCAGCCTCTTTCGGGGGGTTACAGATACGCAGTATTTT
.	TRBV4-3	few	TRBJ1-6	CASSQDPNSPLHF	TGCGCCAGCAGCCAAGATCCGAATTCACCCCTCCACTTT
.	TRBV6-5	few	TRBJ2-7	CASSPYVGDAYEQYF	TGTGCCAGCAGCCCCTATGTGGGGGACGCCTACGAGCAGTACTTC
.	TRBV11-2	many	TRBJ1-2	CASSLNLEDYGYTF	TGTGCCAGCAGCTTAAATTTGGAGGACTATGGCTACACCTTC
.	TRBV10-3	few	TRBJ1-2	CAISEAQGYGYTF	TGTGCCATCAGTGAAGCACAGGGATATGGCTACACCTTC
.	TRBV18	.	TRBJ2-7	CASSLSAEQYF	TGTGCCAGCTCCCTTAGCGCAGAGCAGTACTTC
.	TRBV12-3/TRBV12-4	.	TRBJ1-1	CASSPGQGETEAFF	TGTGCCAGCAGTCCGGGACAAGGCGAAACTGAAGCTTTCTTT
.	TRBV4-3	few	TRBJ2-3	CASSQAWRGRDTQYF	TGCGCCAGCAGCCAAGCCTGGCGGGGCCGAGATACGCAGTATTTT
.	TRBV12-3/TRBV12-4	.	TRBJ2-6	CASSLFSGANVLTF	TGTGCCAGCAGTTTGTTTTCTGGGGCCAACGTCCTGACTTTC
.	TRBV20-1	few	TRBJ1-5	CSAPRRGGAYSNQPQHF	TGCAGTGCGCCACGGCGTGGGGGGGCTTATAGCAATCAGCCCCAGCATTTT
.	TRBV20-1	few	TRBJ1-2	CSASTGTGGKDYGYTF	TGCAGTGCTTCCACGGGTACCGGGGGTAAAGACTATGGCTACACCTTC
TRBD2	TRBV2	many	TRBJ2-1	CASSGGGEVDEQFF	TGTGCCAGCAGTGGCGGGGGAGAGGTGGATGAGCAGTTCTTC
.	TRBV7-2	.	TRBJ1-5	CASSSTSLIPNQPQHF	TGTGCCAGCAGCTCTACGTCACTAATTCCCAATCAGCCCCAGCATTTT
.	TRBV12-3/TRBV12-4	many	TRBJ2-3	CASSPTASTDTQYF	TGTGCCAGCTCACCCACAGCCAGCACAGATACGCAGTATTTT
.	TRBV3-1	.	TRBJ1-6	CASSQESNSPLHF	TGTGCCAGCAGCCAAGAATCGAATTCACCCCTCCACTTT
TRBD1	TRBV12-3/TRBV12-4	few	TRBJ2-7	CASSGDRAGSYEQYF	TGTGCCAGCAGTGGAGACAGGGCGGGCTCCTACGAGCAGTACTTC
TRBD2	TRBV29-1	.	TRBJ2-7	CSGGEGTYYNEQYF	TGCAGCGGTGGGGAGGGCACCTACTACAATGAGCAGTACTTC
.	TRBV28	.	TRBJ1-5	CASSFPADSNQPQHF	TGTGCCAGCAGTTTTCCGGCGGATAGCAATCAGCCCCAGCATTTT
.	TRBV25-1	few	TRBJ1-1	CASSELELRGKAFF	TGTGCCAGCAGTGAATTGGAATTACGGGGCAAGGCTTTCTTT
.	TRBV29-1	many	TRBJ1-2	CSVVGGSYGYTF	TGCAGCGTTGTCGGGGGGAGCTATGGCTACACCTTC
TRBD2	TRBV5-1	.	TRBJ2-2	CASSPTSADTGELFF	TGCGCCAGCAGCCCTACTAGCGCCGACACCGGGGAGCTGTTTTTT
.	TRBV6-2/TRBV6-3	.	TRBJ1-5	CASSFFQNQPQHF	TGTGCCAGCAGTTTCTTCCAGAATCAGCCCCAGCATTTT
.	TRBV12-3/TRBV12-4	.	TRBJ2-5	CASSFGVGGSYEETQYF	TGTGCCAGCAGTTTTGGCGTTGGGGGCTCTTACGAAGAGACCCAGTACTTC
TRBD1	TRBV5-1	once	TRBJ1-2	CASSLARQGLGHGYTF	TGCGCCAGCAGCTTGGCCCGACAGGGTTTGGGCCATGGCTACACCTTC
TRBD2	TRBV6-5	.	TRBJ2-4	CASSNGGAAFIQYF	TGTGCCAGCAGCAACGGGGGGGCGGCGTTCATTCAGTACTTC
.	TRBV18	.	TRBJ2-1	CASSLTSRDNEQFF	TGTGCCAGCTCACTGACTAGTCGTGACAATGAGCAGTTCTTC
TRBD2	TRBV20-1	few	TRBJ2-7	CSARSGGGTYEQYF	TGCAGTGCTAGATCCGGGGGGGGGACCTACGAGCAGTACTTC
.	TRBV4-3	few	TRBJ2-1	CASSRDRDVGQFF	TGCGCCAGCAGCCGAGATCGGGACGTGGGGCAGTTCTTC
.	TRBV20-1	.	TRBJ2-1	CSHRDYNEQFF	TGCAGTCACAGGGACTACAATGAGCAGTTCTTC
.	TRBV6-5	.	TRBJ1-1	CASSYGLKGDTEAFF	TGTGCCAGCAGTTACGGGCTCAAAGGGGACACTGAAGCTTTCTTT
TRBD2	TRBV19	.	TRBJ2-4	CASSSASGGAVGKNIQYF	TGTGCCAGTAGCTCGGCTAGCGGGGGGGCCGTGGGGAAAAACATTCAGTACTTC
.	TRBV12-3/TRBV12-4	few	TRBJ1-1	CASSFSRKLNTEAFF	TGTGCCAGCAGTTTTTCCCGAAAATTGAACACTGAAGCTTTCTTT
.	TRBV20-1	few	TRBJ1-2	CSAATGVLYGYTF	TGCAGTGCCGCAACCGGGGTCCTCTATGGCTACACCTTC
.	TRBV5-1	.	TRBJ1-1	CASRANGQGTEAFF	TGCGCCAGCAGGGCGAACGGACAAGGTACTGAAGCTTTCTTT
.	TRBV7-9	.	TRBJ1-5	CASSSDLQPQHF	TGTGCCAGCAGCTCAGACCTTCAGCCCCAGCATTTT
TRBD1	TRBV19	.	TRBJ1-5	CASSIVTGPQPQHF	TGTGCCAGTAGTATTGTGACAGGGCCACAGCCCCAGCATTTT
.	TRBV6-1	.	TRBJ1-1	CASGWTVNTEAFF	TGTGCCAGCGGGTGGACAGTCAACACTGAAGCTTTCTTT
.	TRBV21-1	.	TRBJ2-2	CASSRWWPGTGELFF	TGTGCCAGTAGTCGCTGGTGGCCGGGGACCGGGGAGCTGTTTTTT
.	TRBV4-3	.	TRBJ1-1	CASSQAQTANTEAFF	TGCGCCAGCAGCCAAGCGCAGACAGCGAACACTGAAGCTTTCTTT
.	TRBV20-1	few	TRBJ1-1	CSARGGYDGAFF	TGCAGTGCTAGGGGAGGATACGATGGGGCTTTCTTT
.	TRBV27	few	TRBJ1-5	CASSLGAHASNQPQHF	TGTGCCAGCAGTTTAGGGGCTCACGCTAGCAATCAGCCCCAGCATTTT
.	TRBV6-1	many	TRBJ2-3	CASGESSTDTQYF	TGTGCCAGCGGAGAATCTAGCACAGATACGCAGTATTTT
.	TRBV29-1	few	TRBJ1-2	CSVGWDTSGYTF	TGCAGCGTTGGCTGGGACACCTCTGGCTACACCTTC
TRBD1	TRBV4-3	.	TRBJ1-2	CASSQDSLGGNYGYTF	TGCGCCAGCAGCCAAGATTCGTTAGGGGGCAACTATGGCTACACCTTC
.	TRBV5-1	.	TRBJ2-3	CASSRTEGSTDTQYF	TGCGCCAGCAGCCGCACAGAGGGCAGCACAGATACGCAGTATTTT